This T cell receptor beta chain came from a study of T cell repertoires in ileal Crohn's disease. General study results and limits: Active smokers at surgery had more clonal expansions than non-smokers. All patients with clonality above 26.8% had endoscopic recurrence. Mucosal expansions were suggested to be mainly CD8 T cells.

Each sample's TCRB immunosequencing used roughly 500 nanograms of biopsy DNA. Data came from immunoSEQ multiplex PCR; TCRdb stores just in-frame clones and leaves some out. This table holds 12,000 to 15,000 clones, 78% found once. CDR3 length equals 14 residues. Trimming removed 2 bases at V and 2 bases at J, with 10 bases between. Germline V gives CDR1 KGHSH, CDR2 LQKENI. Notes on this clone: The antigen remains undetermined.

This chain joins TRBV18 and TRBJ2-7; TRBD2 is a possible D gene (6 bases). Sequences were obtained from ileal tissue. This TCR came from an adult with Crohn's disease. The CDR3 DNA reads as TGTGCCAGCTCACCAAGGGGACTGACCTACGAGCAGTACTTC. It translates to CASSPRGLTYEQYF.